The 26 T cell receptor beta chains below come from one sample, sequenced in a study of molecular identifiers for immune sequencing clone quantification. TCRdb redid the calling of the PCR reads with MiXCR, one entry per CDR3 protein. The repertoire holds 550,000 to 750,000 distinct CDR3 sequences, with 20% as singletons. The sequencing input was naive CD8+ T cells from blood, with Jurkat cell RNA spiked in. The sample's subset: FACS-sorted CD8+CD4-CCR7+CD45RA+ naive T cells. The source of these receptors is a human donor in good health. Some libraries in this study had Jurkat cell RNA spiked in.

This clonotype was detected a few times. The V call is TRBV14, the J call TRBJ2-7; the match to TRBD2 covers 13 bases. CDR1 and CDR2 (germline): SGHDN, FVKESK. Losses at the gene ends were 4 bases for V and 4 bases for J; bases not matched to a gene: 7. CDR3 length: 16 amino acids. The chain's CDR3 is CASSLSGTSGMYEQYF. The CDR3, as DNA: TGTGCCAGCAGCCTTTCCGGGACTAGCGGGATGTACGAGCAGTACTTC.

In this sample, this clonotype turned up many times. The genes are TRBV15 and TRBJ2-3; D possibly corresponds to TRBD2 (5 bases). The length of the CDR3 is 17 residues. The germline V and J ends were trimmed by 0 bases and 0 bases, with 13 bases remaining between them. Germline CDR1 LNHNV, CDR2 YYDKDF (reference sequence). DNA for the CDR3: TGTGCCACCAGCAGAGATCAATCTAGCTCAAGCACAGATACGCAGTATTTT. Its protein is CATSRDQSSSSTDTQYF. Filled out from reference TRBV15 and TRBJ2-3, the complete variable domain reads DAMVIQNPRYQVTQFGKPVTLSCSQTLNHNVMYWYQQKSSQAPKLLFHYYDKDFNNEADTPDNFQSRRPNTSFCFLDIRSPGLGDTAMYLCATSRDQSSSSTDTQYFGPGTRLTVL.

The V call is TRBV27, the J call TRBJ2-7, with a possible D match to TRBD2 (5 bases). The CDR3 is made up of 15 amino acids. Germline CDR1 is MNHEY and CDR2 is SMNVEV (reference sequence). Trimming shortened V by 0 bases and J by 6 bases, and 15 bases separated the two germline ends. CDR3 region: CASSLSNSLASEQYF. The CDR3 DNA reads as TGTGCCAGCAGTTTATCGAACTCATTAGCGAGCGAGCAGTACTTC.

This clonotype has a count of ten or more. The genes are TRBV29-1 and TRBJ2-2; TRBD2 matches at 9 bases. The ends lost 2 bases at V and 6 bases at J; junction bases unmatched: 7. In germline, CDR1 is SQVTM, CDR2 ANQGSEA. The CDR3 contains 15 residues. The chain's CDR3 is CSVERLAGSPGELFF. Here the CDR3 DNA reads TGCAGCGTTGAAAGGCTAGCGGGGAGTCCCGGGGAGCTGTTTTTT.

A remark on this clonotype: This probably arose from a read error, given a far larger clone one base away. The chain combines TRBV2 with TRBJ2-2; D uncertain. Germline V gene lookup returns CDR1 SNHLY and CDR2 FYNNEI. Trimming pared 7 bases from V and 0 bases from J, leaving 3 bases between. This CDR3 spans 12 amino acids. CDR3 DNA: TGTGCCAGCATCGCGAACACCGGGGAGCTGTTTTTT. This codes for CASIANTGELFF.

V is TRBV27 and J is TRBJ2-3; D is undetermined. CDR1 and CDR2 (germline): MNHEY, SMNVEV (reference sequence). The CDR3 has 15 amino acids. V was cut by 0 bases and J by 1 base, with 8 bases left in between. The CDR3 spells CASSLSSVGTDTQYF. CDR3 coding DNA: TGTGCCAGCAGTTTATCGTCGGTTGGCACAGATACGCAGTATTTT.

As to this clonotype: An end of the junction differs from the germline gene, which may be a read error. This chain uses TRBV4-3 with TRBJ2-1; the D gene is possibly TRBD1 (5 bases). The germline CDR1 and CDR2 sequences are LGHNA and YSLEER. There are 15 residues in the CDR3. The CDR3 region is CASSQDSGPLNGQFF. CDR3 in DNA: TGCGCCAGCAGCCAAGATTCAGGGCCTTTGAATGGGCAGTTCTTC.

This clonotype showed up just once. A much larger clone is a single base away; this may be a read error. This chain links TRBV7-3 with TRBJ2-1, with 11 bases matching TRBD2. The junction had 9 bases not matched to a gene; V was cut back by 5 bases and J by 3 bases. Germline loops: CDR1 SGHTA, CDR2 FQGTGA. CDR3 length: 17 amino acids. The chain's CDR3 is CASSPIGTSGSYNEQFF. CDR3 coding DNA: TGTGCCAGCAGCCCCATAGGGACTAGCGGCAGCTACAATGAGCAGTTCTTC.

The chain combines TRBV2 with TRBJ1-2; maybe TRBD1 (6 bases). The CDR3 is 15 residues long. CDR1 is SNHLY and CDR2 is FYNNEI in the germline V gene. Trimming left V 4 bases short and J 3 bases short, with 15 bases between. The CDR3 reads CASSGRGDSDYGYTF. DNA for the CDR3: TGTGCCAGCAGTGGAAGGGGGGATTCGGACTATGGCTACACCTTC.

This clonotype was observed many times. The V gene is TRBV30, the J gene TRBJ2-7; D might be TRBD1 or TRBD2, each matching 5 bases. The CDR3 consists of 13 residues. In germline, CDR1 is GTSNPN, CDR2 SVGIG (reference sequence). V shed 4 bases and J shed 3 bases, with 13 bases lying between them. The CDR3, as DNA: TGTGCCTGGACCTCCGCAGGGAGCTACGAGCAGTACTTC. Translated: CAWTSAGSYEQYF.

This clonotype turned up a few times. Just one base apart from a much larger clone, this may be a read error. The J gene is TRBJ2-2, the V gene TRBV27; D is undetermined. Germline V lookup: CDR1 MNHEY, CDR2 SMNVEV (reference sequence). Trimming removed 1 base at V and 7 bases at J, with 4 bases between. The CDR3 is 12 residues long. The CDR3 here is CASSLLDGELFF. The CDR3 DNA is TGTGCCAGCAGTTTATTAGACGGGGAGCTGTTTTTT.

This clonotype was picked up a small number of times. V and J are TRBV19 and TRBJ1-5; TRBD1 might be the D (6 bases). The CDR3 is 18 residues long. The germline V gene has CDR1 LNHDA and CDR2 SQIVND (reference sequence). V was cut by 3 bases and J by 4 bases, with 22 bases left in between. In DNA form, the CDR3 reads TGTGCCAGTAGTATTCGGCGGGGGGCTCCTCTATGGAATCAGCCCCAGCATTTT. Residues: CASSIRRGAPLWNQPQHF.

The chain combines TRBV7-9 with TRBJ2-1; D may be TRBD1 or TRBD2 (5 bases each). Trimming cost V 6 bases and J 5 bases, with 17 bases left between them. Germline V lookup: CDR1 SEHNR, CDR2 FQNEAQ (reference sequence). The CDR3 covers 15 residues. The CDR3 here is CASSITGTGDNEQFF. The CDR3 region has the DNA TGTGCCAGCAGTATAACCGGGACGGGTGACAATGAGCAGTTCTTC.

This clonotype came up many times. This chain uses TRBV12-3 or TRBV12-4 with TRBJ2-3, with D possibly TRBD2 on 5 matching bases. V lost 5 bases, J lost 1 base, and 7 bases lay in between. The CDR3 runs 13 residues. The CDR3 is CASSRAGTDTQYF. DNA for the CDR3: TGTGCCAGCAGTCGAGCGGGCACAGATACGCAGTATTTT.

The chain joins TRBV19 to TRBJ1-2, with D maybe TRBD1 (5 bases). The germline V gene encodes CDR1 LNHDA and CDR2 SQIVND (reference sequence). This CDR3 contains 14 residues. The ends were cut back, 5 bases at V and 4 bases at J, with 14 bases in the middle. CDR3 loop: CASSPGPVLYGYTF. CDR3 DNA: TGTGCCAGTAGTCCGGGACCTGTTCTCTATGGCTACACCTTC.

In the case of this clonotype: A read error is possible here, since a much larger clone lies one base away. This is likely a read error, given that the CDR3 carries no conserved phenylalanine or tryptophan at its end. CDR3 loop: CAWEGGDTQYL. The CDR3 DNA follows: TGTGCCTGGGAGGGTGGAGATACGCAGTATCTT. This chain joins TRBV30 and TRBJ2-3, with D perhaps matching TRBD2 (5 bases). Trimming pared 5 bases from V and 5 bases from J, leaving 8 bases between. This CDR3 region has 11 residues. Germline V gene lookup returns CDR1 GTSNPN and CDR2 SVGIG (reference sequence).

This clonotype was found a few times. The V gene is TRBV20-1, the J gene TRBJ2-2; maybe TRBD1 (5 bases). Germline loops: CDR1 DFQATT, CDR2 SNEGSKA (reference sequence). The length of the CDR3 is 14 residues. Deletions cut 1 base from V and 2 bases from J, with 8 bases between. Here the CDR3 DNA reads TGCAGTGCTAGAGGGACACTTAACACCGGGGAGCTGTTTTTT. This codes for CSARGTLNTGELFF.

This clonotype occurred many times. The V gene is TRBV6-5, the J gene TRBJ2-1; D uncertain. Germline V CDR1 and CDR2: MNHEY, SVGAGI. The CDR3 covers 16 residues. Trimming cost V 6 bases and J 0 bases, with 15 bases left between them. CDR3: CASSPPDASSYNEQFF. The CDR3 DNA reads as TGTGCCAGCAGCCCCCCGGACGCGAGCTCCTACAATGAGCAGTTCTTC.

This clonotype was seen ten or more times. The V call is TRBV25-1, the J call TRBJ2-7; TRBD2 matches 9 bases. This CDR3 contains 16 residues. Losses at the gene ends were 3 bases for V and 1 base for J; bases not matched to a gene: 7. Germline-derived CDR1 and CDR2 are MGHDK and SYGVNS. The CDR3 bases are TGTGCCAGCAGTGACCATAGCGGGAGTTCATCCTACGAGCAGTACTTC. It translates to CASSDHSGSSSYEQYF.

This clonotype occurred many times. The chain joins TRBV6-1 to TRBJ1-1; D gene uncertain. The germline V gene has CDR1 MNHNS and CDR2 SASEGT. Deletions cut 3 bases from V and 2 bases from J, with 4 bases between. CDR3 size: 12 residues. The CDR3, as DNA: TGTGCCAGCAGTGATCGAAACACTGAAGCTTTCTTT. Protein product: CASSDRNTEAFF.

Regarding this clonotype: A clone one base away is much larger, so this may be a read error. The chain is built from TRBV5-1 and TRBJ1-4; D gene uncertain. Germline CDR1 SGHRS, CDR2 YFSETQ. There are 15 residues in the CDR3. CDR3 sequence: CASSLENRVNEKPFF. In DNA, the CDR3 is TGCGCCAGCAGCTTGGAGAACAGAGTTAATGAAAAACCGTTTTTT.

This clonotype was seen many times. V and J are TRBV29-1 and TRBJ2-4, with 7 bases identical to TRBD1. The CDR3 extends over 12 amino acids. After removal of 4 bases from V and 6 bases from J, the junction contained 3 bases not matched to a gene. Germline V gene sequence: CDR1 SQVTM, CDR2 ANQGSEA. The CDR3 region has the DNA TGCAGCGTTGTGGGGGACAGAAACATTCAGTACTTC. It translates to CSVVGDRNIQYF.

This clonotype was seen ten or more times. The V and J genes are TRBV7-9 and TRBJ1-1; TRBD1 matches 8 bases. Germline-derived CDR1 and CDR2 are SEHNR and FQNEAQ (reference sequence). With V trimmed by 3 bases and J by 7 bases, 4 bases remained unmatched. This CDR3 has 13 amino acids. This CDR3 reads CASSFPDRDEAFF. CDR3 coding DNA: TGTGCCAGCAGCTTCCCGGACAGGGATGAAGCTTTCTTT.

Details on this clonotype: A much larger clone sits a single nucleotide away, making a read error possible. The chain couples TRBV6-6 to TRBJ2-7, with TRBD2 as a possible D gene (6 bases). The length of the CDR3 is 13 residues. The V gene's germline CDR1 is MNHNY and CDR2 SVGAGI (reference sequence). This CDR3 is CASSYTSQYGQYF. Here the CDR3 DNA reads TGTGCCAGCAGTTACACTAGCCAATACGGGCAGTACTTC.

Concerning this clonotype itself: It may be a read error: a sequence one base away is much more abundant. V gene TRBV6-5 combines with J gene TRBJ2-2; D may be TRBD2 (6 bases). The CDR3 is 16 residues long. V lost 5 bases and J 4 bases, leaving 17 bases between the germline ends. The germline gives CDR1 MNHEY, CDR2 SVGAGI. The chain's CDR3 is CASSPQGGVSTGELFF. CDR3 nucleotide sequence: TGTGCCAGCAGTCCACAAGGAGGGGTGAGCACCGGGGAGCTGTTTTTT.

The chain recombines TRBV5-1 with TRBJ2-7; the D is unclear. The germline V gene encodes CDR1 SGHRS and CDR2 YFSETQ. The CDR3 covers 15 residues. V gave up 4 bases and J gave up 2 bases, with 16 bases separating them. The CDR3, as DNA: TGCGCCAGCAGCACAGTAGGCCCCTTCGCCTACGAGCAGTACTTC. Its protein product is CASSTVGPFAYEQYF. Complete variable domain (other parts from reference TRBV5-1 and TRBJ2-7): KAGVTQTPRYLIKTRGQQVTLSCSPISGHRSVSWYQQTPGQGLQFLFEYFSETQRNKGNFPGRFSGRQFSNSRSEMNVSTLELGDSALYLCASSTVGPFAYEQYFGPGTRLTVT.